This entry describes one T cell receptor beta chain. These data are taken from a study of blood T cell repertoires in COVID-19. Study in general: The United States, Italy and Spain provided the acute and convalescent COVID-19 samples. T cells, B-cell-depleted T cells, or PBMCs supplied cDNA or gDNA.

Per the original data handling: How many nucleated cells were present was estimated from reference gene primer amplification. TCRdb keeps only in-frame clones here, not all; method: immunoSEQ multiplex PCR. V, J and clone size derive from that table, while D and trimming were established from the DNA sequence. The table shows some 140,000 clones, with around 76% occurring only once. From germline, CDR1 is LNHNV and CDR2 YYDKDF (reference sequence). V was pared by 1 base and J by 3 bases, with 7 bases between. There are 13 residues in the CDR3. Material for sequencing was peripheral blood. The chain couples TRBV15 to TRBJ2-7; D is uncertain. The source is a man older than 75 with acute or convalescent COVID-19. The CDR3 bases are TGTGCCACCAGCAGAGGGCAGCGCTACGAGCAGTACTTC. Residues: CATSRGQRYEQYF.